The clone carrying this TCR beta chain has only one observation. Its cognate antigen is unknown. The data originate from a study of T cell responses to AZD1222 COVID-19 vaccine. Study-wide points: Donor demographics were predominantly white British with a female majority; clonal diversity may be underestimated. Vaccination with two AZD1222 doses was followed by a rise in Spike-specific TCR breadth and depth. Nearly half of spike-specific TCRs reportedly target unmutated variant regions.

The study pooled second doses at about 4 or about 12 weeks. Some clones are missing from TCRdb's copy, which holds only in-frame ones; the method was immunoSEQ multiplex PCR. The sample carries some 130,000 clones, over 85% recorded once. The sequenced sample was peripheral blood, obtained 28 days after the second AZD1222 dose. This clonotype was sampled from an adult who received the AZD1222 COVID-19 vaccine.

DNA of the CDR3: TGTGCCAGCAGGTCGACAGGCACCACTGAAGCTTTCTTT. Protein: CASRSTGTTEAFF. V usage is TRBV11-1 and J usage is TRBJ1-1, with D perhaps TRBD1 (6 bases). The CDR3 covers 13 residues. The V gene's germline CDR1 is SGHAT and CDR2 FQDESV (reference sequence). V was pared by 6 bases and J by 4 bases, with 12 bases between.